The subject of this entry is one TCR beta chain. Its antigen remains unidentified. There are no base qualities to consult, and no much larger clone falls within one base. The CDR1 and CDR2 encoded by the germline V gene are MDHEN and SYDVKM. Trimmed from V: 7 bases; trimmed from J: 4 bases; junction bases lacking a gene match: 13. CDR3 length: 15 amino acids, cysteine to phenylalanine. The sequence is cut down to CDR3 DNA, 45 bases in frame from base 1. The sample originates from a study of early T cells in non-severe SARS-CoV-2 infection (dated by TCRdb to the early 2020s). With respect to the entire study: Because TCR sequencing was done on bulk RNA from unsorted whole blood, the alpha and beta chains could not be paired. General study outcomes and caveats: VDJdb matching was skewed toward anti-spike CD8 responses and likely underestimated virus-specific expansions by missing private and CD4 specificities.

Libraries were prepared through 5' RACE. For sequencing, a NextSeq 500 was employed. To correct for sequencing error and PCR bias, the TCR library protocol tagged individual cDNA molecules with unique molecular identifiers. Both TCR alpha and beta chains were sequenced, and tight co-correlation was observed between alpha and beta sequence abundances in each sample. The paper's processing steps were these. Decombinator V4 was used to annotate TCR sequences for V gene, J gene and CDR3. Expanded TCRs were defined as changing significantly between any two time points under a Poisson model with p below 0.0001. TCR abundances were normalised to the total number of TCRs sequenced per sample and were expressed as counts per million. TRAV1-2 paired with TRAJ12, TRAJ20 or TRAJ33 defined MAIT TCRs, while TRAV10 paired with TRAJ18 defined iNKT TCRs. A search of VDJdb, accessed on 1 November 2021, was run for TCRs annotated to CMV, EBV and SARS-CoV-2, with TCRs annotated for multiple antigens excluded. TCRdb reworked the public reads: Q25 trimming with fastp, MiXCR clone assembly, productive beta chains retained. Entries that share a CDR3 protein sequence are merged under the most common genes and DNA. None of the V and J calls come from the authors' own analysis; TCRdb made them. Within this sample are 49,000 or so distinct CDR3 sequences, with less than 7.5% of them counted one time only. The ten top clones hold roughly 2.8% of the sample.

The study was a case-control design nested within a healthcare worker cohort in London, UK, with weekly nasopharyngeal swab PCR tests and blood sampling. Healthcare workers were enrolled in the week of the UK lockdown, from 23 to 31 March 2020, and were followed every week for up to roughly 15 weeks. Recombination linked TRBV28 to TRBJ2-7, with TRBD1 matching 7 junction bases. The sequence came from an adult who was a healthcare worker with PCR-confirmed SARS-CoV-2 infection or an uninfected control (not recorded which). The sample here was whole blood, taken at baseline. The CDR3 amino acid sequence is: CASTLGGSRPYEQYF. The nucleotide sequence is TGTGCCAGCACCCTAGGGGGCTCTAGACCGTACGAGCAGTACTTC.